Listed below are T cell receptor beta chains from one sample, sequenced in a study of response to subunit inactivated influenza vaccine. TCRdb re-called the RT-PCR reads with MiXCR, one entry per CDR3 protein. The sample lists fewer than 800,000 distinct CDR3 sequences, 15% to 18% occurring once. This specimen was PBMCs from blood, taken roughly 12 days after vaccination. The receptors were gathered from a man aged 45 to 65 who received an inactivated influenza vaccine. The CDR3 runs from the conserved cysteine through the conserved F or W. D genes are given only for firm matches. Part of the rows lack a size; the others show once, few, many or a class for expanded clones.

J gene | D gene | V gene | clone size | CDR3 protein | CDR3 DNA
TRBJ2-3 | TRBD2 | TRBV25-1 | many | CASSVGRAAADTQYF | TGTGCCAGCAGTGTGGGGAGGGCCGCGGCAGATACGCAGTATTTT
TRBJ2-7 | NA | TRBV18 | NA | CASSNIRSSEQYF | TGTGCCAGCTCAAATATTAGGAGTTCCGAGCAGTACTTC
TRBJ1-6 | NA | TRBV5-5 | few | CASSFGDYNSPLHF | TGTGCCAGCAGCTTCGGGGATTATAATTCACCCCTCCACTTT
TRBJ2-5 | NA | TRBV29-1 | few | CSVIGRIQETQYF | TGCAGCGTTATCGGACGCATACAAGAGACCCAGTACTTC
TRBJ1-4 | NA | TRBV7-6 | few | CASSLGGIGEKLFF | TGTGCCAGCAGCTTAGGAGGGATCGGTGAAAAACTGTTTTTT
TRBJ2-7 | NA | TRBV6-2/TRBV6-3 | many | CASSYRTPPWQYF | TGTGCCAGCAGTTACCGGACCCCACCGTGGCAGTACTTC
TRBJ2-3 | NA | TRBV7-6 | few | CASSGRGRSDTQYF | TGTGCCAGCTCTGGGCGGGGTCGCTCAGATACGCAGTATTTT
TRBJ1-1 | NA | TRBV12-3/TRBV12-4 | NA | CASSLSLVGADTEAFF | TGTGCCAGCAGTTTGAGTCTGGTGGGGGCGGACACTGAAGCTTTCTTT
TRBJ2-1 | TRBD1 | TRBV18 | NA | CASSLWGQGIGNEQFF | TGTGCTAGCTCACTCTGGGGACAGGGGATTGGCAATGAGCAGTTCTTC
TRBJ1-2 | TRBD1 | TRBV2 | few | CASTKAQGQGNGYTF | TGTGCCAGCACGAAAGCCCAGGGACAGGGAAATGGCTACACCTTC
TRBJ2-4 | TRBD2 | TRBV9 | NA | CASSESGLAGENWAKNIQYF | TGTGCCAGCAGCGAATCGGGACTAGCGGGGGAAAACTGGGCCAAAAACATTCAGTACTTC
TRBJ1-5 | NA | TRBV12-3/TRBV12-4 | NA | CASRQQSNQPQHF | TGTGCCAGCAGGCAGCAATCCAATCAGCCCCAGCATTTT
TRBJ2-3 | NA | TRBV12-3/TRBV12-4 | NA | CASSDQSGLTDAQYF | TGTGCCAGCAGTGACCAGTCGGGGCTCACAGATGCGCAGTATTTT
TRBJ1-5 | NA | TRBV28 | NA | CAATLGSYQPQHF | TGTGCCGCAACGCTAGGGTCCTATCAGCCCCAGCATTTT
TRBJ2-1 | NA | TRBV7-9 | few | CASSLDRSRDEQFF | TGTGCCAGCAGCTTAGACAGGAGTAGGGATGAGCAGTTCTTC
TRBJ2-7 | TRBD1 | TRBV19 | many | CASSIAGTGADEQYF | TGTGCCAGTAGTATAGCCGGGACAGGGGCCGACGAGCAGTACTTC
TRBJ2-2 | NA | TRBV7-2 | few | CASSATDSDTGELFF | TGTGCCAGCAGCGCAACGGACAGTGACACCGGGGAGCTGTTTTTT
TRBJ2-1 | NA | TRBV2 | NA | CASQPGGGARYNEQFF | TGTGCCAGCCAACCTGGTGGGGGGGCCCGATACAATGAGCAGTTCTTC
TRBJ1-1 | NA | TRBV19 | few | CASTGTTEAFF | TGTGCCAGCACAGGGACCACTGAAGCTTTCTTT
TRBJ2-1 | TRBD2 | TRBV5-6 | few | CASSTRLAGYYNEQFF | TGTGCCAGCAGCACCAGACTAGCGGGTTACTACAATGAGCAGTTCTTC
TRBJ2-7 | NA | TRBV27 | NA | CASSLSSPNYEQYF | TGTGCCAGCAGTTTGTCCAGTCCTAACTACGAGCAGTACTTC
TRBJ2-2 | NA | TRBV5-1 | NA | CASSDVKGATGELFF | TGCGCCAGCAGCGATGTAAAAGGTGCCACCGGGGAGCTGTTTTTT
TRBJ1-6 | TRBD1 | TRBV5-1 | NA | CASSPEGQGSSPLHF | TGCGCCAGCAGCCCGGAAGGACAGGGATCTTCACCCCTCCACTTT
TRBJ2-2 | NA | TRBV29-1 | few | CSVEQPGGELFF | TGCAGCGTTGAACAGCCCGGCGGGGAGCTGTTTTTT
TRBJ2-2 | NA | TRBV7-2 | NA | CASSLVGRRATGELFF | TGTGCCAGCAGCTTAGTAGGCAGGCGGGCCACCGGGGAGCTGTTTTTT